Each of the 32 T cell receptor beta chains below was sequenced from the same sample in a study of shared clonotypes between healthy human individuals. Profiled with immunoSEQ multiplex PCR; TCRdb holds only in-frame clones, not every one. Counted here are approximately 1.5 million clones, less than 99% occurring once; the ten biggest clones make up approximately 0.4%. The sample comprised naive CD4+ T cells sorted from blood. Subset reported: CD45RA+ positively selected. These receptors were taken from a young man in good health.

Notes on this clone: Mismatch with germline at one junction end may stem from a read error. The gene calls are TRBV19 and TRBJ1-5, with D perhaps TRBD1 (5 bases). Looked up from germline, CDR1 is LNHDA and CDR2 is SQIVND (reference sequence). The CDR3 is 13 amino acids. CDR3 sequence: CASSPTPGGMAAF. The CDR3 nucleotides are TGTGCCAGTAGCCCAACCCCTGGGGGAATGGCCGCTTTT.

The sample holds one count of this clone. This chain links TRBV6-6 with TRBJ2-2, with 13 bases matching TRBD2. This CDR3 contains 15 residues. J was trimmed by 7 bases and V by 4 bases; bases with no gene match: 3. Germline-derived CDR1 and CDR2 are MNHNY and SVGAGI (reference sequence). The CDR3 reads CASSWTSGRGGELFF. The CDR3 nucleotides read TGTGCCAGCAGTTGGACTAGCGGGAGAGGCGGGGAGCTGTTTTTT.

The V and J genes are TRBV9 and TRBJ2-7; D is undetermined. The CDR3 is made up of 15 amino acids. CDR1 is SGDLS and CDR2 is YYNGEE in the germline V gene. V lost 0 bases and J lost 4, with 14 bases in between. In nucleotides, the CDR3 is TGTGCCAGCAGCGTAGCCCCGGGTACAACTTACGAGCAGTACTTC. This gives the protein CASSVAPGTTYEQYF.

The V gene is TRBV28, the J gene TRBJ2-1, with 11 bases fitting TRBD2. CDR3 length: 16 residues. V was clipped by 3 bases and J by 2 bases; unmatched bases: 3. Per the germline V gene, CDR1 is MDHEN and CDR2 is SYDVKM. The CDR3 DNA reads as TGTGCCAGCAGTTTGGTGACTAGCGGGGCCTACAATGAGCAGTTCTTC. Protein product: CASSLVTSGAYNEQFF.

Comments on this clone: This specimen includes other DNA sequences encoding the same CDR3. The J gene is TRBJ2-5, the V gene TRBV5-1; 7 bases map to TRBD1. This CDR3 is 13 amino acids long. V dropped 4 bases and J dropped 1; count of bases not matched to a gene: 1. Per the germline V gene, CDR1 is SGHRS and CDR2 is YFSETQ. CDR3 residues: CASSRDSQETQYF. CDR3 nucleotide sequence: TGCGCCAGCAGCCGGGACAGCCAAGAGACCCAGTACTTC.

The CDR3 reads CATSRDLGTKNTGELFF. CDR3 DNA sequence: TGTGCCACCAGCAGAGATCTGGGGACTAAGAACACCGGGGAGCTGTTTTTT. The V and J genes are TRBV15 and TRBJ2-2; 7 positions agree with TRBD2. The CDR3 length is 17 residues. J was trimmed by 1 base and V by 0 bases; bases with no gene match: 5. CDR1 and CDR2 from the germline V gene are LNHNV and YYDKDF (reference sequence).

This chain uses TRBV30 with TRBJ2-5, with D perhaps matching TRBD1 (5 bases). Germline values: CDR1 GTSNPN, CDR2 SVGIG (reference sequence). CDR3 length: 14 amino acids. V was trimmed by 2 bases and J by 5 bases, leaving 15 bases between them. CDR3 sequence: CAWSHTQGRETQYF. As DNA, the CDR3 is TGTGCCTGGAGTCATACCCAGGGCCGCGAGACCCAGTACTTC.

The V gene is TRBV18, the J gene TRBJ1-4; 7 positions agree with TRBD1. V dropped 1 base and J dropped 0; count of bases not matched to a gene: 5. Germline V gives CDR1 KGHSH, CDR2 LQKENI. This CDR3 is built from 17 residues. CDR3 nucleotide sequence: TGTGCCAGCTCACCACTGACAGGGAGTACAACTAATGAAAAACTGTTTTTT. Amino acids: CASSPLTGSTTNEKLFF.

This chain links TRBV2 with TRBJ1-5; 8 bases line up with TRBD1. CDR3 size: 15 residues. Germline CDR1 and CDR2: SNHLY and FYNNEI. Germline trimming cut 2 bases from V and 5 bases from J; bases unmatched to any gene: 5. CDR3 protein: CASSESTGADQPQHF. In DNA form, the CDR3 reads TGTGCCAGCAGTGAATCGACAGGGGCAGATCAGCCCCAGCATTTT. Complete variable domain (other parts from reference TRBV2 and TRBJ1-5): EPEVTQTPSHQVTQMGQEVILRCVPISNHLYFYWYRQILGQKVEFLVSFYNNEISEKSEIFDDQFSVERPDGSNFTLKIRSTKLEDSAMYFCASSESTGADQPQHFGDGTRLSIL.

The chain employs TRBV5-1 and TRBJ2-5, with D unresolved. The CDR3 runs 15 residues. Germline loops: CDR1 SGHRS, CDR2 YFSETQ. Trimming took 7 bases from V and 3 from J, leaving 19 bases between them. The DNA for the CDR3 is TGCGCCAGCCCGGCAAGATCACCAAACGAAGAGACCCAGTACTTC. Its protein product is CASPARSPNEETQYF.

The chain carries TRBV5-6 and TRBJ1-5, with D possibly matching TRBD1 (5 bases). The V gene's germline CDR1 is SGHDT and CDR2 YYEEEE. The CDR3 extends over 15 amino acids. V was pared by 3 bases and J by 0 bases, with 10 bases between. The chain's CDR3 is CASSWGGASNQPQHF. CDR3 DNA sequence: TGTGCCAGCAGCTGGGGGGGAGCTAGCAATCAGCCCCAGCATTTT.

Worth noting for this clone: The sample contains more than one DNA sequence encoding this CDR3. CDR3: CASSPLEGEQYF. In DNA form, the CDR3 reads TGTGCCAGCTCACCTCTGGAGGGCGAGCAGTACTTC. The chain recombines TRBV18 with TRBJ2-7, with D maybe TRBD2 (6 bases). The CDR3 extends over 12 amino acids. With 3 bases removed from V and 6 bases from J, the gap between germline ends came to 9 bases. The germline CDR1 and CDR2 sequences are KGHSH and LQKENI.

The J gene is TRBJ2-7, the V gene TRBV25-1; D may be TRBD1 (5 bases). The CDR3 totals 16 residues. Deletions cut 3 bases from V and 3 bases from J, with 18 bases between. Germline CDR1 reads MGHDK; CDR2 reads SYGVNS. CDR3 protein: CASSDSTGGTFYEQYF. In DNA, the CDR3 is TGTGCCAGCAGTGACTCAACAGGCGGAACCTTCTACGAGCAGTACTTC.

This sequence joins TRBV7-2 and TRBJ2-5; D is unresolved. Trimming left V 4 bases short and J 7 bases short, with 10 bases between. The CDR3 consists of 12 residues. The germline gives CDR1 SGHTA, CDR2 FQGNSA. In DNA form, the CDR3 reads TGTGCCAGCAGCTACCAGTCTGGGACCCAGTACTTC. The encoded protein is CASSYQSGTQYF. The full variable domain, rest sourced from reference TRBV7-2 and TRBJ2-5, is GAGVSQSPSNKVTEKGKDVELRCDPISGHTALYWYRQSLGQGLEFLIYFQGNSAPDKSGLPSDRFSAERTGGSVSTLTIQRTQQEDSAVYLCASSYQSGTQYFGPGTRLLVL.

The genes are TRBV7-8 and TRBJ2-7; tentative D call: TRBD1 (6 bases). This CDR3 is 14 amino acids long. Germline V gene data show CDR1 as SGHVS and CDR2 as FQNEAQ. V was trimmed by 4 bases and J by 3 bases, leaving 13 bases between them. Here the CDR3 DNA reads TGTGCCAGCAGCTCCTCGGGGACACTCTACGAGCAGTACTTC. Protein sequence: CASSSSGTLYEQYF.

Concerning this clone: This sample also contains other DNA sequences that code for the same CDR3. The rearrangement joins TRBV7-9 to TRBJ2-7, with TRBD2 matching over 7 bases. After removal of 5 bases from V and 0 bases from J, the junction contained 4 bases not matched to a gene. The CDR3 loop spans 14 amino acids. Germline V gene sequence: CDR1 SEHNR, CDR2 FQNEAQ (reference sequence). Here the CDR3 reads CASSRLAGSYEQYF. The CDR3 DNA is TGTGCCAGCAGCCGACTAGCAGGCTCCTACGAGCAGTACTTC.

V usage is TRBV28 and J usage is TRBJ2-7; maybe TRBD1 (5 bases). CDR1 and CDR2 from the germline V gene are MDHEN and SYDVKM. V shed 5 bases and J shed 2 bases, with 13 bases lying between them. The CDR3 runs 14 residues. CDR3 protein: CASSVGPDAYEQYF. CDR3 in DNA: TGTGCCAGCAGTGTGGGGCCTGACGCCTACGAGCAGTACTTC. Variable domain in full (rest from reference TRBV28 and TRBJ2-7): DVKVTQSSRYLVKRTGEKVFLECVQDMDHENMFWYRQDPGLGLRLIYFSYDVKMKEKGDIPEGYSVSREKKERFSLILESASTNQTSMYLCASSVGPDAYEQYFGPGTRLTVT.

J is TRBJ2-5 and V is TRBV5-4; TRBD1 agrees at 9 bases. V shed 1 base and J 4 bases; nucleotides not matched to a gene: 2. Germline V CDR1 and CDR2: SGHNT, YYREEE (reference sequence). The CDR3 length is 14 residues. CDR3 nucleotides: TGTGCCAGCAGCTTGACGGACAGGGGAGAGACCCAGTACTTC. This gives the protein CASSLTDRGETQYF.

The gene calls are TRBV6-6 and TRBJ1-3, with 7 bases that match TRBD1. V lost 5 bases, J lost 3 bases, and 1 base stayed unmatched. CDR3 size: 13 residues. The V gene's germline CDR1 is MNHNY and CDR2 SVGAGI (reference sequence). The CDR3 bases are TGTGCCAGCAGTACAGGGGTTGGAAACACCATATATTTT. Translated, it gives CASSTGVGNTIYF.

With respect to this clone: The same CDR3 also results from other DNA sequences found in this sample. The rearrangement uses TRBV19 and TRBJ1-1; D not certain. V was shortened by 2 bases and J by 4 bases, with 5 bases between the two germline ends. CDR1 and CDR2 from the germline V gene are LNHDA and SQIVND (reference sequence). The CDR3 contains 12 residues. The CDR3 DNA sequence: TGTGCCAGTAGTATACGGGGCACTGAAGCTTTCTTT. Protein sequence: CASSIRGTEAFF. Variable domain in full (rest from reference TRBV19 and TRBJ1-1): DGGITQSPKYLFRKEGQNVTLSCEQNLNHDAMYWYRQDPGQGLRLIYYSQIVNDFQKGDIAEGYSVSREKKESFPLTVTSAQKNPTAFYLCASSIRGTEAFFGQGTRLTVV.

This clone was seen only once. The rearrangement joins TRBV20-1 to TRBJ2-1; D unresolved. Between the trimmed V and J ends, which lost 8 bases and 6 bases, there was a span of 11 bases. CDR1 is DFQATT, CDR2 SNEGSKA, per germline (reference sequence). The CDR3 length is 11 residues. The CDR3 here is CSSWRLNEQFF. CDR3 bases: TGCAGTTCCTGGCGGCTCAATGAGCAGTTCTTC.

Concerning this clone: The same CDR3 is also encoded by other DNA sequences in this sample. The rearrangement links TRBV10-2 to TRBJ2-7, with D perhaps matching TRBD2 (5 bases). The germline V and J ends were trimmed by 6 bases and 3 bases, with 6 bases remaining between them. The CDR3 is made up of 11 amino acids. Germline V gene lookup returns CDR1 WSHSY and CDR2 SAAADI. CDR3 amino acids: CASSGVYEQYF. CDR3 DNA sequence: TGCGCCAGCAGCGGGGTCTACGAGCAGTACTTC.

The V gene is TRBV2, the J gene TRBJ1-1; 9 bases are shared with TRBD1. CDR3 length equals 17 residues. Germline V gene lookup returns CDR1 SNHLY and CDR2 FYNNEI. The trim removed 6 bases at V and 0 bases at J, leaving 11 bases unmatched. This CDR3 is CASRSGQGRPMNTEAFF. The CDR3 DNA sequence: TGTGCCAGCAGAAGCGGACAGGGGAGACCCATGAACACTGAAGCTTTCTTT.

This clone has just one count. In DNA, the CDR3 is TGCGCCAGCAGTGGGAGACAGGGCTTCCACTACGAGCAGTACTTC. Translated, it gives CASSGRQGFHYEQYF. This chain connects TRBV10-1 to TRBJ2-7, with 7 bases identical to TRBD1. This CDR3 has 15 amino acids. Germline V CDR1 and CDR2: WNHNN, SYGVQD (reference sequence). With V trimmed by 4 bases and J by 3 bases, 9 bases remained unmatched.

V and J are TRBV7-9 and TRBJ2-3; 8 nucleotides match TRBD2. Germline lookup yields CDR1 SEHNR and CDR2 FQNEAQ (reference sequence). The CDR3 has 14 residues. The ends lost 7 bases at V and 4 bases at J; junction bases unmatched: 7. CDR3 bases: TGTGCCAGCACCGACTTAGCGGGACCAGATACGCAGTATTTT. It encodes CASTDLAGPDTQYF.

The rearrangement uses TRBV5-5 and TRBJ2-2, with 12 nucleotides matching TRBD1. Germline-derived CDR1 and CDR2 are SGHKS and YYEKEE (reference sequence). The CDR3 totals 19 residues. Trimming removed 5 bases from V and 6 bases from J; junction bases left unmatched: 17. Written as DNA, the CDR3 is TGTGCCAGCAGGCAACGCAGCCCCGGGACAGGGGGCTTCGCCGGGGAGCTGTTTTTT. Translation gives CASRQRSPGTGGFAGELFF. Together with reference TRBV5-5 and TRBJ2-2, the CDR3 gives the full variable domain: DAGVTQSPTHLIKTRGQQVTLRCSPISGHKSVSWYQQVLGQGPQFIFQYYEKEERGRGNFPDRFSARQFPNYSSELNVNALLLGDSALYLCASRQRSPGTGGFAGELFFGEGSRLTVL.

The chain employs TRBV11-2 and TRBJ1-3, with D perhaps TRBD1 (5 bases). The germline V gene has CDR1 SGHAT and CDR2 FQNNGV. V was pared by 3 bases and J by 4 bases, with 16 bases between. This CDR3 region has 16 residues. The CDR3 sequence is CASSFPGHPSGNTIYF. CDR3 bases: TGTGCCAGCAGCTTCCCCGGACACCCCTCGGGAAACACCATATATTTT.

This CDR3 reads CASSGFGGFVGELFF. The CDR3 DNA reads TGTGCCAGCAGCGGGTTTGGGGGCTTTGTCGGGGAGCTGTTTTTT. This chain links TRBV25-1 with TRBJ2-2, with D possibly being TRBD1 (6 bases). The CDR3 length is 15 residues. Germline V gene sequence: CDR1 MGHDK, CDR2 SYGVNS. V was trimmed by 6 bases and J by 7 bases, leaving 18 bases between them.

The chain employs TRBV5-4 and TRBJ2-1, with D hard to call. There are 14 residues in the CDR3. Trimming took off 3 bases at V and 7 bases at J, with 14 bases between the two ends. The germline gives CDR1 SGHNT, CDR2 YYREEE (reference sequence). CDR3 amino acids: CASSYNVFMNEQFF. The CDR3 DNA is TGTGCCAGCAGCTACAACGTATTTATGAATGAGCAGTTCTTC.

The chain employs TRBV5-1 and TRBJ2-3; tentatively, D is TRBD2 (6 bases). This CDR3 is built from 14 residues. The germline V gene encodes CDR1 SGHRS and CDR2 YFSETQ. V was pared by 5 bases and J by 5 bases, with 15 bases between. CDR3 DNA: TGCGCCAGCAGTCCCGGTGGGGGGAAAGATACGCAGTATTTT. Encoded protein: CASSPGGGKDTQYF.

This clone was recorded only once. The rearrangement joins TRBV27 to TRBJ1-2; 8 bases map to TRBD1. The CDR3 loop spans 15 amino acids. The junction had 10 bases not matched to a gene; V was cut back by 5 bases and J by 5 bases. CDR1 and CDR2 (germline): MNHEY, SMNVEV (reference sequence). In DNA form, the CDR3 reads TGTGCCAGCAGTCCCTCAGGGGGCGCAGGGTATGGCTACACCTTC. Its translation: CASSPSGGAGYGYTF.

The V call is TRBV9, the J call TRBJ1-5, with D uncertain. Per the germline V gene, CDR1 is SGDLS and CDR2 is YYNGEE. The CDR3 consists of 14 residues. V lost 8 bases and J lost 2, with 14 bases in between. The CDR3 bases are TGTGCCAGTGGCGGAATCCAAGGCAATCAGCCCCAGCATTTT. The encoded protein is CASGGIQGNQPQHF.